This T cell receptor beta chain came from a study of regulatory T cells in long-lasting Graves disease. Study summary: Recently diagnosed Graves' patients had received antithyroid drugs for under 3 months. Study outcomes and limitations: Patients with persistent disease showed a bias toward TRBV28, TRBJ1-2 and TRBJ2-5. It was possible that the small sample size reduced accuracy.

The TCR beta library used iRepertoire HTBI primers with Arm-PCR amplification of CDR3. TCRdb ran MiXCR on the multiplex PCR reads and lists one entry per CDR3 protein. The sample includes around 250,000 distinct CDR3 sequences, approximately 20% of them seen just once. This clonotype was seen ten or more times. What it binds is not known. Time point in this sample: newly diagnosed GD, antithyroid drugs for less than 3 months. PBMC-derived RNA was used for the TCR library. The CDR3 has 14 amino acids. Deletions cut 2 bases from V and 6 bases from J, with 11 bases between. The V gene's germline CDR1 is KGHSH and CDR2 LQKENI. These data also formed part of another study, on T cells in Graves' hyperthyroidism and ophthalmopathy. That source adds: HTBI primers were the set used in a first-round RT-PCR of the TCR CDR3.

This chain links TRBV18 with TRBJ2-1, with a possible D match to TRBD1 (6 bases). The sample here was peripheral blood mononuclear cells (PBMCs), taken at new diagnosis, from a patient treated with antithyroid drugs. The TCR originated in a woman in her 30s with Graves disease. This CDR3 reads CASSPSGQSNEQFF. In DNA, the CDR3 is TGTGCCAGCTCACCAAGTGGACAGTCCAATGAGCAGTTCTTC.